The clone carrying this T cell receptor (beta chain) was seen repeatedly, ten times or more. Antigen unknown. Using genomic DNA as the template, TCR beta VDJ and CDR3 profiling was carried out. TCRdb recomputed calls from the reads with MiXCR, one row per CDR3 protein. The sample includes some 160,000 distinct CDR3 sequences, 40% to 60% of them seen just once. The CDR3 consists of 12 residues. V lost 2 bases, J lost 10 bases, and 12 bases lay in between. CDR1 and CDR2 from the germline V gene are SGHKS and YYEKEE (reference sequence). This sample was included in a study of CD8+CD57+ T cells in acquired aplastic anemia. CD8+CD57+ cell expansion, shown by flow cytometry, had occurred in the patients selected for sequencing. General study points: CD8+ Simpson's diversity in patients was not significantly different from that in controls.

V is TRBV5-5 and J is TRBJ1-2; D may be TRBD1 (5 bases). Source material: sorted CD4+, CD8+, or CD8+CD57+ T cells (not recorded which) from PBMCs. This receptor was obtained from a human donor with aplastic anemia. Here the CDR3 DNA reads TGTGCCAGCAGCTTAGACAGCCTTTCCTACACCTTC. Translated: CASSLDSLSYTF.